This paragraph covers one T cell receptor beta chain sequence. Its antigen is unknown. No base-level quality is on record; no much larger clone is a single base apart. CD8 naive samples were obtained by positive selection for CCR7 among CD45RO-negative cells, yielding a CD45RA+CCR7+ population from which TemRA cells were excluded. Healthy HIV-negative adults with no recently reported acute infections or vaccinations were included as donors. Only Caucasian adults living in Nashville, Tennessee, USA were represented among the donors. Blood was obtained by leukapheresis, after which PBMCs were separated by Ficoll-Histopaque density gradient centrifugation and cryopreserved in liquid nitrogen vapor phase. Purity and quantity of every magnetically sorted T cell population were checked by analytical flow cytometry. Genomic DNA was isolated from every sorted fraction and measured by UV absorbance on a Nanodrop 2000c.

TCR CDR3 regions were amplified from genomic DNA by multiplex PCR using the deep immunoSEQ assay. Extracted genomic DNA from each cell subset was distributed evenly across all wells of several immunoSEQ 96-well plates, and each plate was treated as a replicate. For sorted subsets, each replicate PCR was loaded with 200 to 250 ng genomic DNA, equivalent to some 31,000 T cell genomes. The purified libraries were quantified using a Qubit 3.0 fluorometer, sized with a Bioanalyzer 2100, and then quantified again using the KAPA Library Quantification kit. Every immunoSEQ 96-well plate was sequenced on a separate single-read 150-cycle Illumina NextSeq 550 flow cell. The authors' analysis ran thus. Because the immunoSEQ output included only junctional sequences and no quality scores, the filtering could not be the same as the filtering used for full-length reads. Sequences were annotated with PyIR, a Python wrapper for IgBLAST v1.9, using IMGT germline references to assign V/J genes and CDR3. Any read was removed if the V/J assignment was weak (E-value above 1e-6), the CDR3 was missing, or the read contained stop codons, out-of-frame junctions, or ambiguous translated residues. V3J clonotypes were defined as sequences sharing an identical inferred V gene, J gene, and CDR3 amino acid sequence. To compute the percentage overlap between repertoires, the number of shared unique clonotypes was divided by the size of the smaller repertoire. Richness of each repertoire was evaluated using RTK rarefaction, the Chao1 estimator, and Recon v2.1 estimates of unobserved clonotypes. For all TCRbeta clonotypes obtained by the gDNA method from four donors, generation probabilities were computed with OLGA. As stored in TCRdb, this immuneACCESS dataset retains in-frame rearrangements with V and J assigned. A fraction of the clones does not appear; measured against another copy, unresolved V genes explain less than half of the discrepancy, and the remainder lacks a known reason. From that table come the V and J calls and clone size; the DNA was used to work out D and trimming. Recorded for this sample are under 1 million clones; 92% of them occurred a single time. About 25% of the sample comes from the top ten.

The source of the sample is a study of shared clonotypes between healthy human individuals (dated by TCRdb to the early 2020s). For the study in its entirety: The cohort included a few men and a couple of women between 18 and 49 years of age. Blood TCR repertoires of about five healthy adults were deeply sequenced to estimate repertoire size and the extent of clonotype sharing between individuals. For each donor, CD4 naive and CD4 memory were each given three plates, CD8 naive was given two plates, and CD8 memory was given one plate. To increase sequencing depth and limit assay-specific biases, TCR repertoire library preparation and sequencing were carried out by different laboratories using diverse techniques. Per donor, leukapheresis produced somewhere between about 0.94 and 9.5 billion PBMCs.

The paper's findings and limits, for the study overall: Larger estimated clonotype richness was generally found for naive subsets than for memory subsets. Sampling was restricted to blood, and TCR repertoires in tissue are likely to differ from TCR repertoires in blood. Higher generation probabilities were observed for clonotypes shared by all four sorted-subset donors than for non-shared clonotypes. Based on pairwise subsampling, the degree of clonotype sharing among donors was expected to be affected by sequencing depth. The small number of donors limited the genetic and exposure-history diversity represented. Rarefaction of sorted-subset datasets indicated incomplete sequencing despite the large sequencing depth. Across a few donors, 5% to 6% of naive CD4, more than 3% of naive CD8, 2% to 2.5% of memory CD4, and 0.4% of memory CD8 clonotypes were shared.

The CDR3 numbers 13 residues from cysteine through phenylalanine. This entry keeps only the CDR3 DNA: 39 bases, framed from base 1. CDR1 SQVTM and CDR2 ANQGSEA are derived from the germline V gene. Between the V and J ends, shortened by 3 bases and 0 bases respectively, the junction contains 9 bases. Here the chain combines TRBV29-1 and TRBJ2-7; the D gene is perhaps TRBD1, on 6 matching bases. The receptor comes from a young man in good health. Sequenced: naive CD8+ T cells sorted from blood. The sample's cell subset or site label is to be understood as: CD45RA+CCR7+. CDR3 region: CSVDRDNSYEQYF. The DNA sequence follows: TGCAGCGTTGACCGGGACAACTCCTACGAGCAGTACTTC.